The present TCR beta chain was sequenced within a study of blood T cell repertoires in COVID-19. Measured with immunoSEQ multiplex PCR; TCRdb has only the in-frame clones, and not every one. Of roughly 320,000 clones detected, 70% to 90% appear once; the ten largest clones hold roughly 7.8%. This CDR3 has 13 amino acids. Losses at the gene ends were 3 bases for V and 3 bases for J; bases not matched to a gene: 0. Source material: peripheral blood. V is TRBV12-3 or TRBV12-4 and J is TRBJ2-5; 8 positions agree with TRBD1. The TCR was taken from a human donor in a cohort sampled during active COVID-19. The CDR3 loop reads CASSLGQEETQYF. The CDR3 DNA reads TGTGCCAGCAGTTTGGGACAGGAAGAGACCCAGTACTTC.